A selection of T cell receptor beta chains follows, all from one sample in a study of T cells in Graves' hyperthyroidism and ophthalmopathy. TCRdb redid the calling of the multiplex PCR reads with MiXCR, one entry per CDR3 protein. Of around 300,000 distinct CDR3 sequences detected, 15% appear once; the ten largest clones hold more than 30%. Sequencing used blood. Receptor source: a woman in her forties or fifties with Graves' hyperthyroidism that later progressed to Graves' ophthalmopathy. Both conserved end residues are part of each CDR3. The order of the fields is CDR3 length, J gene, clone size, V gene, D gene, CDR3 DNA, CDR3 protein. A D gene is named only where the DNA matches it firmly. Clone size is stated in some rows and not others, as once, few, many or a class when expanded.

len: 15
j_gene: TRBJ1-1
abundance: -
v_gene: TRBV28
d_gene: -
CDR3nt: TGTGCCAGCACTATCGGCGGGGGCGGGTGGACTGAAGCTTTCTTT
CDR3aa: CASTIGGGGWTEAFF

len: 14
j_gene: TRBJ1-3
abundance: few
v_gene: TRBV6-1
d_gene: -
CDR3nt: TGTGCCAGCAGATCAGGGTTCGTGGGAAACACCATATATTTT
CDR3aa: CASRSGFVGNTIYF

len: 15
j_gene: TRBJ1-6
abundance: many
v_gene: TRBV18
d_gene: -
CDR3nt: TGTGCCAGCTCACCAAGTCGGGGAATCAATTCACCCCTCCACTTT
CDR3aa: CASSPSRGINSPLHF

len: 11
j_gene: TRBJ2-1
abundance: many
v_gene: TRBV29-1
d_gene: -
CDR3nt: TGCAGCGCTGGCCTGGGGAATGAGCAGTTCTTC
CDR3aa: CSAGLGNEQFF

len: 14
j_gene: TRBJ2-7
abundance: few
v_gene: TRBV5-1
d_gene: -
CDR3nt: TGCGCCAGCAGCTTGGAGAGGTACCACCTCGAGCAGTACTTC
CDR3aa: CASSLERYHLEQYF

len: 15
j_gene: TRBJ2-1
abundance: few
v_gene: TRBV9
d_gene: -
CDR3nt: TGTGCCAGCAGCCCTAGAGGAGTAGACAGCAATGAGCAGTTCTTC
CDR3aa: CASSPRGVDSNEQFF

len: 11
j_gene: TRBJ1-1
abundance: -
v_gene: TRBV20-1
d_gene: -
CDR3nt: TGCAGAGGACTCTGGGGATCTGAAGCTTTCTTT
CDR3aa: CRGLWGSEAFF

len: 15
j_gene: TRBJ1-2
abundance: -
v_gene: TRBV20-1
d_gene: -
CDR3nt: TGCAGTGCTAGTCCGATCGAAGATTCTAACTATGGCTACACCTTC
CDR3aa: CSASPIEDSNYGYTF

len: 15
j_gene: TRBJ1-2
abundance: -
v_gene: TRBV5-1
d_gene: TRBD1
CDR3nt: TGCGCCAGCAGCTTGGCGGGGACAGCTAACTATGGCTACACCTTC
CDR3aa: CASSLAGTANYGYTF

len: 13
j_gene: TRBJ2-7
abundance: many
v_gene: TRBV5-1
d_gene: -
CDR3nt: TGCGCCAGCACCCTACAGGGTACGGACGAGCAGTACTTC
CDR3aa: CASTLQGTDEQYF

len: 14
j_gene: TRBJ2-7
abundance: many
v_gene: TRBV27
d_gene: -
CDR3nt: TGTGCCAGCCGATTCGGACCCCGCTCCTACGAGCAGTACTTC
CDR3aa: CASRFGPRSYEQYF

len: 13
j_gene: TRBJ2-5
abundance: many
v_gene: TRBV30
d_gene: -
CDR3nt: TGTGCCTGGAGTGTGGAGGGGTGGGAGACCCAGTACTTC
CDR3aa: CAWSVEGWETQYF

len: 15
j_gene: TRBJ2-7
abundance: few
v_gene: TRBV20-1
d_gene: -
CDR3nt: TGCAGTGCTAGACTTCCAGCGGTGGACTCCTACGAGCAGTACTTC
CDR3aa: CSARLPAVDSYEQYF

len: 13
j_gene: TRBJ2-7
abundance: many
v_gene: TRBV6-1
d_gene: TRBD1
CDR3nt: TGTGCCAGCAGCTTGGACAGGGGGGGCGAGCAGTACTTC
CDR3aa: CASSLDRGGEQYF

len: 11
j_gene: TRBJ2-7
abundance: many
v_gene: TRBV28
d_gene: -
CDR3nt: TGTGCCAGCAGTTTAAACTACGAGCAGTACTTC
CDR3aa: CASSLNYEQYF

len: 15
j_gene: TRBJ2-5
abundance: many
v_gene: TRBV6-6
d_gene: -
CDR3nt: TGTGCCAGCAGTTACTCGCTGGGTAGCGGTGAGACCCAGTACTTC
CDR3aa: CASSYSLGSGETQYF

len: 10
j_gene: TRBJ1-1
abundance: many
v_gene: TRBV28
d_gene: -
CDR3nt: TGTGCCAGCGGTCTTACACAAGCTTTCTTT
CDR3aa: CASGLTQAFF

len: 15
j_gene: TRBJ2-7
abundance: many
v_gene: TRBV7-9
d_gene: -
CDR3nt: TGTGCCAGCAGCTTAGCGAACGGGAATTTGATCGAGCAGTACTTC
CDR3aa: CASSLANGNLIEQYF

len: 15
j_gene: TRBJ1-2
abundance: many
v_gene: TRBV5-1
d_gene: TRBD1
CDR3nt: TGCGCCAGCAGCTTGGAACTTACAGGGGGCTATGGCTACACCTTC
CDR3aa: CASSLELTGGYGYTF

len: 12
j_gene: TRBJ2-1
abundance: -
v_gene: TRBV7-2
d_gene: -
CDR3nt: TGTGCCAGCAGCTTACGGACCGGGGGATGGTTCTTC
CDR3aa: CASSLRTGGWFF

len: 15
j_gene: TRBJ2-7
abundance: -
v_gene: TRBV6-1
d_gene: TRBD1
CDR3nt: TGTGCCAGCAGATCGTGGACAGGGCTCTCCTACGAGCAGTACTTC
CDR3aa: CASRSWTGLSYEQYF

len: 13
j_gene: TRBJ2-7
abundance: -
v_gene: TRBV11-1
d_gene: TRBD1
CDR3nt: TGTGCCAGCATTGGGGACAGCTCCTACGAGCAGTACTTC
CDR3aa: CASIGDSSYEQYF

len: 11
j_gene: TRBJ1-2
abundance: many
v_gene: TRBV5-1
d_gene: -
CDR3nt: TGCGCCAGCAGGGCAAACTATGGCTACACCTTC
CDR3aa: CASRANYGYTF

len: 16
j_gene: TRBJ1-1
abundance: -
v_gene: TRBV11-2
d_gene: -
CDR3nt: TGTGCCAGCAGCGCCTGGGGGGCTCAATTGGGAACTGAAGCTTTCTTT
CDR3aa: CASSAWGAQLGTEAFF

len: 15
j_gene: TRBJ2-2
abundance: few
v_gene: TRBV9
d_gene: TRBD1
CDR3nt: TGTGCCAGCAGCGTCGGGACAGGGTATTTTGGGGAGCTGTTTTTT
CDR3aa: CASSVGTGYFGELFF

len: 15
j_gene: TRBJ2-5
abundance: few
v_gene: TRBV3-1
d_gene: -
CDR3nt: TGTGCCAGCAGCCAAGAGGCCAGGGCGCAAGAGACCCAGTACTTC
CDR3aa: CASSQEARAQETQYF

len: 16
j_gene: TRBJ2-7
abundance: -
v_gene: TRBV6-1
d_gene: TRBD2
CDR3nt: TGTGCCAGCAAGCCCCTAGCGGGAGGGATCTCCTACGAGCAGTACTTC
CDR3aa: CASKPLAGGISYEQYF

len: 14
j_gene: TRBJ2-3
abundance: few
v_gene: TRBV6-1
d_gene: TRBD2
CDR3nt: TGTGCCAGTAAACCGGGACTAGTCTCCGATACGCAGTATTTT
CDR3aa: CASKPGLVSDTQYF

len: 13
j_gene: TRBJ2-5
abundance: many
v_gene: TRBV28
d_gene: -
CDR3nt: TGTGCCAGCAGTTTGTATGGCTACGAGACCCAGTACTTC
CDR3aa: CASSLYGYETQYF

len: 17
j_gene: TRBJ1-1
abundance: many
v_gene: TRBV30
d_gene: -
CDR3nt: TGTGCCTGGAGCTGGGTTCTGGTGGGCGAGATGAACACTGAAGCTTTCTTT
CDR3aa: CAWSWVLVGEMNTEAFF

len: 14
j_gene: TRBJ1-3
abundance: many
v_gene: TRBV7-6
d_gene: -
CDR3nt: TGTGCCAGCAGGTCGGGGGAGGCCCGAAACACCATATATTTT
CDR3aa: CASRSGEARNTIYF

len: 14
j_gene: TRBJ2-1
abundance: many
v_gene: TRBV3-1
d_gene: TRBD2
CDR3nt: TGTGCCAGCAGCGCCGGGGGGAAGTACAATGAGCAGTTCTTC
CDR3aa: CASSAGGKYNEQFF

len: 13
j_gene: TRBJ1-2
abundance: few
v_gene: TRBV5-1
d_gene: -
CDR3nt: TGCGCCAGCAGCCCCGTAGCTAACTATGGCTACACCTTC
CDR3aa: CASSPVANYGYTF

len: 13
j_gene: TRBJ2-1
abundance: -
v_gene: TRBV14
d_gene: TRBD1
CDR3nt: TGTGCCAGCAGCCAAGGATACAGGGGTGAGCAGTTCTTC
CDR3aa: CASSQGYRGEQFF

len: 22
j_gene: TRBJ2-7
abundance: many
v_gene: TRBV7-9
d_gene: -
CDR3nt: TGTGCCAGCAGCTCGAGATACGATCCCCGGACAGACAGCTGGGGAAGCTCCTACGAGCAGTACTTC
CDR3aa: CASSSRYDPRTDSWGSSYEQYF

len: 15
j_gene: TRBJ2-1
abundance: many
v_gene: TRBV6-2/TRBV6-3
d_gene: -
CDR3nt: TGTGCCAGCAGCCCTACAGTGCACTCCTACAATGAGCAGTTCTTC
CDR3aa: CASSPTVHSYNEQFF

len: 14
j_gene: TRBJ1-4
abundance: many
v_gene: TRBV30
d_gene: TRBD1
CDR3nt: TGTGCCTGGAGTGTGGGGACAGGGGTAGGAAAACTGTTTTTT
CDR3aa: CAWSVGTGVGKLFF